The 3 T cell receptor beta chains reported below all come from one sample, sequenced in a study of response to subunit inactivated influenza vaccine. TCRdb called the RT-PCR reads again in MiXCR, with one record for every CDR3 protein. The sample includes a few hundred thousand distinct CDR3 sequences, around 10% of them seen just once. The same sample was also studied in work on T cells expressing NK-cell markers. That investigation notes: Template switching by 5'RACE with UMIs generated the TCR beta cDNA.

Sequenced material: PBMCs from blood, taken on the day of vaccination. These TCRs come from a man aged 45 to 65 who received an inactivated influenza vaccine.

This clonotype was counted at least ten times. CDR3 region: CASSFPSSGNTIYF. The CDR3 nucleotides read TGTGCCAGCAGCTTTCCGAGCTCTGGAAACACCATATATTTT. The chain recombines TRBV7-9 with TRBJ1-3, with no clear D. The V gene's germline CDR1 is SEHNR and CDR2 FQNEAQ (reference sequence). Trimming removed 3 bases from V and 0 bases from J, with 6 bases in between. This CDR3 has 14 amino acids.

This clonotype was seen ten or more times. This chain links TRBV15 with TRBJ2-7; the match to TRBD1 covers 8 bases. Germline-derived CDR1 and CDR2 are LNHNV and YYDKDF (reference sequence). CDR3 length equals 15 residues. Germline trimming cut 5 bases from V and 2 bases from J; bases unmatched to any gene: 8. The CDR3 is CATSSGRGLTYEQYF. For the CDR3, the DNA is TGTGCCACCAGCTCCGGCAGGGGGCTCACCTACGAGCAGTACTTC.

The chain has TRBV4-3 and TRBJ2-3; 7 nucleotides line up with TRBD2. From germline, CDR1 is LGHNA and CDR2 YSLEER. The CDR3 consists of 18 residues. Unmatched junction bases numbered 16, after V lost 0 bases and J lost 7 bases. The CDR3 loop is CASSQDRWSSGPENTQYF. The CDR3 DNA sequence: TGCGCCAGCAGCCAAGATAGGTGGTCTAGCGGTCCAGAGAATACGCAGTATTTT.